Below are 16 T cell receptor beta chains sequenced from a single sample in a study of OX40 agonist ivuxolimab in advanced cancers. Produced via immunoSEQ multiplex PCR; TCRdb's table is partial and in-frame only. Here the sample spans roughly 86,000 clones, over 80% being singletons. Sequenced here: CD4+ or CD8+ T cells sorted from blood, sampled in a trial of the OX40 agonist ivuxolimab. The receptors were sampled from an adult with an advanced solid tumor such as melanoma, head and neck, liver or kidney cancer.

The rearrangement links TRBV2 to TRBJ1-1; D ambiguous. Trimming cost V 1 base and J 0 bases, with 12 bases left between them. Germline CDR1 and CDR2: SNHLY and FYNNEI. This CDR3 is 16 amino acids long. This CDR3 reads CASSEEVLLLNTEAFF. The CDR3 region has the DNA TGTGCCAGCAGTGAAGAGGTGCTGCTCCTGAACACTGAAGCTTTCTTT.

This chain uses TRBV7-6 with TRBJ2-3; 7 positions match TRBD1. CDR1 and CDR2 (germline): SGHVS, FNYEAQ. The length of the CDR3 is 16 residues. The V and J ends lost 5 bases and 2 bases, in that order; junction bases with no gene match: 10. CDR3 loop: CASSLNPGQNTDTQYF. CDR3 coding DNA: TGTGCCAGCAGCCTTAATCCGGGACAGAACACAGATACGCAGTATTTT.

J is TRBJ1-2 and V is TRBV5-4; a possible D gene is TRBD1 (6 bases). V lost 1 base and J lost 7, with 14 bases in between. This CDR3 comprises 14 residues. The germline gives CDR1 SGHNT, CDR2 YYREEE (reference sequence). DNA for the CDR3: TGTGCCAGCAGCTTGAACGCAGGGGAGGGTGGCTACACCTTC. It is translated as CASSLNAGEGGYTF.

The chain links TRBV4-1 to TRBJ1-1, with a weak D call TRBD1 (6 bases). This CDR3 comprises 13 residues. The V gene lost 4 bases and the J gene lost 7 bases, with 13 bases spanning the gap. Germline CDR1 MGHRA, CDR2 YSYEKL. This CDR3 is CASSPGHPDEAFF. CDR3 sequence (DNA): TGCGCCAGCAGCCCGGGACACCCTGATGAAGCTTTCTTT.

In this sample, this clone turned up once. The chain joins TRBV10-2 to TRBJ1-5; D gene unclear. Trimming pared 4 bases from V and 4 bases from J, leaving 8 bases between. From germline, CDR1 is WSHSY and CDR2 SAAADI. This CDR3 is 13 amino acids long. The CDR3 region has the DNA TGCGCCAGCAGTGTAGGAGGGAATCAGCCCCAGCATTTT. Translated: CASSVGGNQPQHF.

J is TRBJ1-3 and V is TRBV29-1; D unresolved. The V gene lost 3 bases and the J gene lost 0 bases, with 6 bases spanning the gap. Germline CDR1 reads SQVTM; CDR2 reads ANQGSEA. This CDR3 comprises 13 residues. The CDR3, as DNA: TGCAGCGTTGATTACATCTCTGGAAACACCATATATTTT. Its translation: CSVDYISGNTIYF.

This clone was detected a few times. CDR3 amino acids: CAISDQETQYF. CDR3 nucleotide sequence: TGTGCCATCAGTGATCAAGAGACCCAGTACTTC. V and J are TRBV10-3 and TRBJ2-5; D uncertain. The CDR3 spans 11 residues. CDR1 is ENHRY, CDR2 SYGVKD, per germline. Trimming took 3 bases from V and 2 from J, leaving 1 base between them.

The rearrangement uses TRBV6-5 and TRBJ1-5; D possibly corresponds to TRBD1 (5 bases). V was clipped by 6 bases and J by 6 bases, with 15 bases between them. The CDR3 extends over 14 amino acids. Germline CDR1 reads MNHEY; CDR2 reads SVGAGI. In nucleotides, the CDR3 is TGTGCCAGCAGACCGGGGCAGGGAGGTCAGCCCCAGCATTTT. Protein: CASRPGQGGQPQHF.

The chain joins TRBV11-3 to TRBJ2-3; 13 bases are a match to TRBD2. Trimming at V came to 6 bases and at J to 2 bases, leaving 8 bases not matched to a gene. CDR3 size: 17 residues. Germline V gene sequence: CDR1 SGHNT, CDR2 YENEEA. The CDR3 sequence: CASRAGTSGKTTDTQYF. The CDR3 bases are TGTGCCAGCAGGGCCGGGACTAGCGGGAAAACCACAGATACGCAGTATTTT.

The chain couples TRBV5-5 to TRBJ1-2; D is perhaps TRBD1 (6 bases). This CDR3 contains 17 residues. With 0 bases removed from V and 5 bases from J, the gap between germline ends came to 20 bases. CDR1 is SGHKS and CDR2 is YYEKEE in the germline V gene (reference sequence). Here the CDR3 DNA reads TGTGCCAGCAGCTTGGTCCAAAGGGGGGATAATCGGTATGGCTACACCTTC. Protein product: CASSLVQRGDNRYGYTF.

The chain carries TRBV5-1 and TRBJ1-2, with D possibly matching TRBD1 (5 bases). The CDR3 has 14 residues. CDR1 and CDR2 (germline): SGHRS, YFSETQ. The V gene lost 6 bases and the J gene lost 4 bases, with 16 bases spanning the gap. As DNA, the CDR3 is TGCGCCAGCAAAATTGACAGTGCACCCTATGGCTACACCTTC. Its translation is CASKIDSAPYGYTF.

The DNA of the CDR3 is TGTGCCAGCAGTGAATGGGCCCCCCATGAGCAGTTCTTC. Translating it yields CASSEWAPHEQFF. The chain links TRBV2 to TRBJ2-1; D is unresolved. The V end was cut by 2 bases, the J end by 8 bases, with 10 bases between. This CDR3 spans 13 amino acids. Germline assignment: CDR1 SNHLY and CDR2 FYNNEI.

The V gene is TRBV7-9, the J gene TRBJ2-1; D call uncertain. The V end lost 6 bases, the J end lost 8 bases, and 8 bases lay between the germline ends. From germline, CDR1 is SEHNR and CDR2 FQNEAQ (reference sequence). The CDR3 loop spans 11 amino acids. The CDR3 bases are TGTGCCAGCAGTGCCCTGTATGAGCAGTTCTTC. Translated, it gives CASSALYEQFF.

The chain carries TRBV2 and TRBJ2-2; 7 nucleotides agree with TRBD1. The V gene's germline CDR1 is SNHLY and CDR2 FYNNEI. J lost 4 bases, V lost 6 bases, and 11 bases had no gene match. CDR3 length: 16 residues. The CDR3 region has the DNA TGTGCCAGCAGGCCCCGTAGGGGGCTGGGCACCGGGGAGCTGTTTTTT. Translation gives CASRPRRGLGTGELFF.

The rearrangement links TRBV7-9 to TRBJ2-5; weak D call: TRBD2 (5 bases). The CDR3 runs to 15 residues. Per the germline V gene, CDR1 is SEHNR and CDR2 is FQNEAQ (reference sequence). With 1 base removed from V and 4 bases from J, the gap between germline ends came to 13 bases. The DNA for the CDR3 is TGTGCCAGCAGCTTAGGGGCCCGGGGTTCAGAGACCCAGTACTTC. Amino acids: CASSLGARGSETQYF.

This rearrangement joins TRBV7-8 to TRBJ1-5; TRBD1 might be the D (6 bases). Between the trimmed V and J ends, which lost 4 bases and 5 bases, there was a span of 21 bases. The CDR3 sequence is 17 residues long. Germline-derived CDR1 and CDR2 are SGHVS and FQNEAQ. The CDR3 protein is CASSSSGLYRVHQPQHF. The CDR3 region has the DNA TGTGCCAGCAGCTCCTCTGGCCTCTACAGGGTTCATCAGCCCCAGCATTTT. The full variable domain, rest sourced from reference TRBV7-8 and TRBJ1-5, is GAGVSQSPRYKVAKRGQDVALRCDPISGHVSLFWYQQALGQGPEFLTYFQNEAQLDKSGLPSDRFFAERPEGSVSTLKIQRTQQEDSAVYLCASSSSGLYRVHQPQHFGDGTRLSIL.